Below, 27 T cell receptor beta chains from the same sample are listed, as sequenced in a study of shared clonotypes between healthy human individuals. TCRdb keeps only in-frame clones here, not all; method: immunoSEQ multiplex PCR. Of 2 million to 2.5 million clones detected, 85% to 95% appear once; the ten largest clones hold roughly 1.1%. CD8 cells classed as naive were CD45RO-negative and positively selected for CCR7, excluding terminally differentiated effector memory CD45RA+ cells. The sequenced sample was naive CD8+ T cells sorted from blood. All receptors come from a man aged 18 to 30 in good health.

The chain uses TRBV6-6 and TRBJ2-7, with D possibly TRBD2 on 5 matching bases. Germline CDR1 is MNHNY and CDR2 is SVGAGI (reference sequence). The CDR3 covers 13 residues. V lost 6 bases and J 7 bases, leaving 16 bases between the germline ends. The CDR3 region is CASSPYSAGEQYF. CDR3 DNA: TGTGCCAGCAGCCCTTACAGCGCGGGTGAGCAGTACTTC.

The chain carries TRBV4-1 and TRBJ2-3; no clear D. Germline assignment: CDR1 MGHRA and CDR2 YSYEKL. Trimming took off 4 bases at V and 1 base at J, with 12 bases between the two ends. This CDR3 comprises 15 residues. CDR3 sequence reads: CASSLFGSGTDTQYF. In DNA, the CDR3 is TGCGCCAGCAGCCTGTTTGGATCGGGCACAGATACGCAGTATTTT.

A single count supports this clone. The V and J genes are TRBV28 and TRBJ1-1; unclear D gene. V gave up 6 bases and J gave up 4 bases, with 12 bases separating them. Germline V gene data show CDR1 as MDHEN and CDR2 as SYDVKM. There are 13 residues in the CDR3. This CDR3 is CASSFPSSTEAFF. CDR3 coding DNA: TGTGCCAGCAGCTTTCCCTCCTCCACTGAAGCTTTCTTT.

CDR3 coding DNA: TGTGCCAGCAGCTTAGTGGTCGGTAACTCACCCCTCCACTTT. Translation gives CASSLVVGNSPLHF. The chain combines TRBV7-9 with TRBJ1-6; D gene uncertain. Trimming took 1 base from V and 10 from J, leaving 11 bases between them. Germline CDR1 and CDR2: SEHNR and FQNEAQ (reference sequence). There are 14 residues in the CDR3.

This rearrangement joins TRBV28 to TRBJ2-7, with 11 bases matching TRBD2. The ends lost 4 bases at V and 3 bases at J; junction bases unmatched: 5. The CDR3 is 15 residues long. The V gene's germline CDR1 is MDHEN and CDR2 SYDVKM. The CDR3 nucleotides read TGTGCCAGCAGTTGGACTAGCGGGCGAAACTACGAGCAGTACTTC. Protein product: CASSWTSGRNYEQYF.

This clone appeared once. The rearrangement joins TRBV29-1 to TRBJ2-2; D could derive from TRBD1 or TRBD2 (6 bases each). CDR3 size: 14 residues. Trimming removed 7 bases from V and 6 bases from J, with 18 bases in between. Germline values: CDR1 SQVTM, CDR2 ANQGSEA. This CDR3 is CSARPGAGPGELFF. CDR3 in DNA: TGCAGCGCCAGGCCAGGGGCGGGACCCGGGGAGCTGTTTTTT.

This chain joins TRBV11-2 and TRBJ1-2; D is unclear. Germline V CDR1 and CDR2: SGHAT, FQNNGV. V was pared by 0 bases and J by 4 bases, with 27 bases between. The CDR3 is 20 residues long. The CDR3 sequence: CASSLDREFEGRQRAYGYTF. CDR3 nucleotides: TGTGCCAGCAGCTTAGATAGGGAGTTCGAAGGCAGACAAAGGGCCTATGGCTACACCTTC.

V is TRBV6-5 and J is TRBJ2-3; D unclear. Germline V gives CDR1 MNHEY, CDR2 SVGAGI. Between the trimmed V and J ends, which lost 0 bases and 3 bases, there was a span of 10 bases. The length of the CDR3 is 15 residues. The CDR3 protein is CASSYSFQPTDTQYF. The CDR3 DNA reads as TGTGCCAGCAGTTACTCGTTCCAGCCAACAGATACGCAGTATTTT.

Note on this clone: Other DNA sequences within the sample encode an identical CDR3. The chain uses TRBV10-3 and TRBJ2-1, with 7 bases lining up with TRBD2. The length of the CDR3 is 17 residues. Germline V gene sequence: CDR1 ENHRY, CDR2 SYGVKD. J gave up 5 bases and V 0 bases, and 10 bases lay outside the gene matches. CDR3 nucleotide sequence: TGTGCCATCAGTGAGTCGATGGCTAGCGGAGACCACAATGAGCAGTTCTTC. Translated: CAISESMASGDHNEQFF.

The rearrangement joins TRBV28 to TRBJ2-1; D is unresolved. Looked up from germline, CDR1 is MDHEN and CDR2 is SYDVKM. V lost 10 bases and J lost 7, with 8 bases in between. The CDR3 extends over 10 amino acids. For the CDR3, the DNA is TGTGCCACAGGTGGGAATGAGCAGTTCTTC. Translated, it gives CATGGNEQFF. Based on the CDR3 plus reference TRBV28 and TRBJ2-1, the full variable domain is DVKVTQSSRYLVKRTGEKVFLECVQDMDHENMFWYRQDPGLGLRLIYFSYDVKMKEKGDIPEGYSVSREKKERFSLILESASTNQTSMYLCATGGNEQFFGPGTRLTVL.

The genes are TRBV10-2 and TRBJ1-4; weak D call: TRBD1 (5 bases). Germline V gene data show CDR1 as WSHSY and CDR2 as SAAADI. Trimming stripped 3 bases from V and 13 bases from J, with 9 bases between. There are 11 residues in the CDR3. The CDR3 DNA reads TGCGCCAGCAGTGATAACGGGGGACTGTTTTTT. Its translation is CASSDNGGLFF.

This clone was detected once. The chain is built from TRBV21-1 and TRBJ2-7; the table's D gene call, TRBD1, was not cross checked with the DNA. TRBV21-1 is a pseudogene locus. This CDR3 spans 13 amino acids. The CDR3 loop is CASSFRDNYEQYF. The CDR3 DNA is TGTGCCAGCAGCTTCCGGGACAACTACGAGCAGTACTTC.

About this clone: This sample includes further DNA sequences coding for the same CDR3. The gene calls are TRBV6-5 and TRBJ1-2; a possible D gene is TRBD1 (6 bases). CDR3 length: 14 amino acids. The V end was cut by 0 bases, the J end by 8 bases, with 13 bases between. Looked up from germline, CDR1 is MNHEY and CDR2 is SVGAGI. DNA for the CDR3: TGTGCCAGCAGTTACTCCGAGGGGGTAGAAGGCTACACCTTC. Amino acid sequence: CASSYSEGVEGYTF.

The chain links TRBV5-1 to TRBJ2-7; no definite D call. With 3 bases removed from V and 7 bases from J, the gap between germline ends came to 17 bases. Germline V gene lookup returns CDR1 SGHRS and CDR2 YFSETQ. The CDR3 is 14 residues long. The CDR3 DNA reads TGCGCCAGCAGCTCGGACCGGGCCCCCGTGGAGCAGTACTTC. As protein: CASSSDRAPVEQYF.

This clone was seen only a few times. The gene calls are TRBV4-1 and TRBJ1-2, with 9 bases aligning to TRBD1. CDR1 and CDR2 from the germline V gene are MGHRA and YSYEKL. This CDR3 contains 15 residues. Trimming cost V 1 base and J 6 bases; bases outside gene matches: 6. The CDR3 here is CASSQATGGKDGYTF. CDR3 DNA sequence: TGCGCCAGCAGCCAAGCCACAGGGGGCAAGGATGGCTACACCTTC.

The CDR3 DNA reads as TGCGCCAGCAGCTTGGAAACGGGACAGGGCTACGAGCAGTACTTC. Amino acid sequence: CASSLETGQGYEQYF. This chain links TRBV5-1 with TRBJ2-7, with 9 bases lining up with TRBD1. Trimming removed 0 bases from V and 3 bases from J; junction bases left unmatched: 4. CDR1 and CDR2 (germline): SGHRS, YFSETQ. CDR3 length equals 15 residues.

CDR3 region: CASSLDDYYEQYF. The CDR3 DNA sequence: TGTGCCAGCAGCTTGGATGACTACTACGAGCAGTACTTC. The chain combines TRBV5-6 with TRBJ2-7; D might be TRBD2 (5 bases). The V gene's germline CDR1 is SGHDT and CDR2 YYEEEE. Trimming left V 0 bases short and J 3 bases short, with 7 bases between. The CDR3 covers 13 residues.

The chain has TRBV9 and TRBJ2-2; tentatively, D is TRBD1 (6 bases). V was cut by 1 base and J by 2 bases, with 12 bases left in between. Germline CDR1 SGDLS, CDR2 YYNGEE. This CDR3 comprises 16 residues. The CDR3 is CASSVSAGANTGELFF. The CDR3, as DNA: TGTGCCAGCAGCGTATCGGCAGGGGCAAACACCGGGGAGCTGTTTTTT.

V usage is TRBV7-8 and J usage is TRBJ2-7; tentatively, D is TRBD1 or TRBD2 (5 bases each). The CDR3 loop spans 14 amino acids. Trimming shortened V by 3 bases and J by 4 bases, and 13 bases separated the two germline ends. Germline V gene lookup returns CDR1 SGHVS and CDR2 FQNEAQ. As DNA, the CDR3 is TGTGCCAGCAGCTTTTCCGGGACCGAGTACGAGCAGTACTTC. Protein sequence: CASSFSGTEYEQYF. The full variable domain, completed using reference TRBV7-8 and TRBJ2-7, is GAGVSQSPRYKVAKRGQDVALRCDPISGHVSLFWYQQALGQGPEFLTYFQNEAQLDKSGLPSDRFFAERPEGSVSTLKIQRTQQEDSAVYLCASSFSGTEYEQYFGPGTRLTVT.

The chain recombines TRBV6-5 with TRBJ2-2; 7 positions agree with TRBD1. The CDR3 spans 15 residues. The V segment lost 6 bases and the J segment 1 base; nucleotides outside the gene matches: 5. CDR1 MNHEY and CDR2 SVGAGI come from the germline V gene. This chain's CDR3 is CASSHTGENTGELFF. DNA of the CDR3: TGTGCCAGCAGCCACACAGGGGAGAACACCGGGGAGCTGTTTTTT.

The rearrangement joins TRBV28 to TRBJ1-1; D ambiguous. The V end lost 3 bases, the J end lost 5 bases, and 7 bases lay between the germline ends. Germline V gene lookup returns CDR1 MDHEN and CDR2 SYDVKM. This CDR3 has 12 amino acids. For the CDR3, the DNA is TGTGCCAGCAGTTTTTTGACTACTGAAGCTTTCTTT. As protein: CASSFLTTEAFF.

The gene calls are TRBV4-1 and TRBJ1-1; tentatively, D is TRBD1 (5 bases). The germline V gene has CDR1 MGHRA and CDR2 YSYEKL. V lost 4 bases and J 4 bases, leaving 16 bases between the germline ends. CDR3 length: 15 amino acids. CDR3 in DNA: TGCGCCAGCAGCCTCAGTAAGGGGAGTGTCACTGAAGCTTTCTTT. Translated: CASSLSKGSVTEAFF.

CDR3 protein: CASSSANAVNEQYF. The CDR3, as DNA: TGTGCCAGCAGTTCGGCGAACGCGGTCAACGAGCAGTACTTC. This chain joins TRBV6-5 and TRBJ2-7; D uncertain. Trimming took 4 bases from V and 5 from J, leaving 15 bases between them. The CDR3 runs to 14 residues. Per the germline V gene, CDR1 is MNHEY and CDR2 is SVGAGI.

This chain connects TRBV7-9 to TRBJ2-7; D is unresolved. Germline CDR1 and CDR2: SEHNR and FQNEAQ (reference sequence). Trimming took 5 bases from V and 4 from J, leaving 21 bases between them. The CDR3 length is 16 residues. Here the CDR3 reads CASSLYPAAGDYEQYF. In DNA, the CDR3 is TGTGCCAGCAGCCTTTATCCGGCGGCAGGAGATTACGAGCAGTACTTC.

This chain links TRBV6-5 with TRBJ1-2; D is unresolved. The CDR3 is 12 amino acids. Germline loops: CDR1 MNHEY, CDR2 SVGAGI. V was clipped by 7 bases and J by 4 bases, with 10 bases between them. CDR3 residues: CASTMGFYGYTF. Here the CDR3 DNA reads TGTGCCAGCACCATGGGATTCTATGGCTACACCTTC.

V and J are TRBV7-2 and TRBJ1-2; 7 positions match TRBD1. The CDR3 loop spans 13 amino acids. Germline-derived CDR1 and CDR2 are SGHTA and FQGNSA. J was trimmed by 4 bases and V by 9 bases; bases with no gene match: 8. The CDR3 region has the DNA TGTGCCAGTTCCCAGGGGGTGCTCTATGGCTACACCTTC. This sequence encodes CASSQGVLYGYTF.

The rearrangement uses TRBV9 and TRBJ2-3; D remains ambiguous. The CDR3 length is 15 residues. CDR1 and CDR2 from the germline V gene are SGDLS and YYNGEE. Trimming removed 3 bases from V and 0 bases from J, with 11 bases in between. This CDR3 is CASSGPPYSTDTQYF. The CDR3 bases are TGTGCCAGCAGCGGACCCCCCTATAGCACAGATACGCAGTATTTT.